This passage covers 32 T cell receptor beta chains from one sample sequenced in a study of T cells in Graves' hyperthyroidism and ophthalmopathy. Amplification of TCR beta CDR3 regions used RNA as the template. The HTBI primer set served for first-round RT-PCR of the TCR CDR3. MiXCR, applied by TCRdb to the multiplex PCR reads, yields one record per CDR3 protein. The data contain 640,000 or so distinct CDR3 sequences, roughly 15% of them seen just once; the ten biggest clones take up around 4.5%. Sequencing was done on a sample of blood. The source is a woman in her thirties or forties with Graves' ophthalmopathy.

Of note for this clonotype: A single base separates this from a much larger clone, so it may be a read error. The chain has TRBV30 and TRBJ2-5; D remains unclear. The CDR3 length is 14 residues. V lost 0 bases to trimming and J lost 8 bases, with 16 bases between them. CDR1 is GTSNPN and CDR2 is SVGIG in the germline V gene (reference sequence). The CDR3 DNA reads TGTGCCTGGAGTGTAGTGGGTTCGAGCGACACCCAGTACTTC. It encodes CAWSVVGSSDTQYF.

There are a few counts of this clonotype. V gene TRBV4-3 combines with J gene TRBJ2-5; a possible D gene is TRBD2 (6 bases). V lost 4 bases and J 7 bases, leaving 19 bases between the germline ends. The CDR3 contains 15 residues. Per the germline V gene, CDR1 is LGHNA and CDR2 is YSLEER. Here the CDR3 reads CASSPLLAVGGTQYF. As DNA, the CDR3 is TGCGCCAGCAGCCCCCTACTAGCAGTCGGGGGGACCCAGTACTTC.

This clonotype was seen ten or more times. The rearrangement joins TRBV6-5 to TRBJ2-7, with 10 bases that match TRBD2. Per the germline V gene, CDR1 is MNHEY and CDR2 is SVGAGI. V shed 6 bases, J shed 4 bases, and the junction held 12 bases outside the gene matches. The CDR3 has 16 residues. CDR3 protein: CASSHTASGSLYEQYF. CDR3 bases: TGTGCCAGCAGCCATACGGCTAGCGGGAGTCTGTACGAGCAGTACTTC.

This clonotype was counted at least ten times. The chain couples TRBV29-1 to TRBJ1-1, with D possibly TRBD1 on 6 matching bases. V was pared by 4 bases and J by 4 bases, with 13 bases between. The CDR3 is made up of 13 amino acids. Germline V lookup: CDR1 SQVTM, CDR2 ANQGSEA. The CDR3 bases are TGCAGCGTTGCCCGGGGGCAGGGCACTGAAGCTTTCTTT. Translating gives CSVARGQGTEAFF. The complete variable domain, with remaining parts taken from reference TRBV29-1 and TRBJ1-1, reads SAVISQKPSRDICQRGTSLTIQCQVDSQVTMMFWYRQQPGQSLTLIATANQGSEATYESGFVIDKFPISRPNLTFSTLTVSNMSPEDSSIYLCSVARGQGTEAFFGQGTRLTVV.

This clonotype was recorded a few times. The chain joins TRBV27 to TRBJ2-7, with TRBD1 matching 7 bases. The V gene's germline CDR1 is MNHEY and CDR2 SMNVEV (reference sequence). The V segment lost 5 bases and the J segment 4 bases; nucleotides outside the gene matches: 14. The CDR3 totals 16 residues. CDR3 loop: CASSPTAGTASYEQYF. CDR3 bases: TGTGCCAGCAGTCCGACGGCCGGGACAGCGAGTTACGAGCAGTACTTC.

This clonotype was recorded at least ten times. The chain is built from TRBV12-3 or TRBV12-4 and TRBJ2-7, with D hard to call. The CDR3 contains 14 residues. The ends were cut back, 2 bases at V and 2 bases at J, with 10 bases in the middle. CDR3 loop: CASSLFGPTYEQYF. The DNA for the CDR3 is TGTGCCAGCAGTTTATTCGGTCCAACCTACGAGCAGTACTTC.

Ten or more counts support this clonotype. This rearrangement joins TRBV6-2 or TRBV6-3 to TRBJ2-6, with TRBD1 identical over 7 bases. This CDR3 is 16 amino acids long. Germline V gene lookup returns CDR1 MNHEY and CDR2 SVGEGT. The V and J ends lost 6 bases and 2 bases, in that order; junction bases with no gene match: 7. This CDR3 reads CASRADRAPGANVLTF. CDR3 nucleotides: TGTGCCAGCAGAGCCGACAGGGCACCTGGGGCCAACGTCCTGACTTTC.

This clonotype was recorded many times. This chain joins TRBV6-2 or TRBV6-3 and TRBJ1-1; TRBD1 matches at 9 bases. The CDR3 loop spans 14 amino acids. V dropped 6 bases and J dropped 5; count of bases not matched to a gene: 7. Per the germline V gene, CDR1 is MNHEY and CDR2 is SVGEGT. The CDR3 DNA follows: TGTGCCAGCAGCGCCGGGACAGGGTGGACTGAAGCTTTCTTT. Its translation is CASSAGTGWTEAFF.

As for this clonotype: Mismatch with germline at one junction end may stem from a read error. The rearrangement uses TRBV6-4 and TRBJ1-6, with D hard to call. The CDR3 contains 16 residues. Germline values: CDR1 MRHNA, CDR2 SNTAGT. Here the CDR3 reads CASTDLQSSYNSPLHF. The CDR3 nucleotides read TGTGCCAGCACTGACCTTCAGAGCTCCTATAATTCACCCCTCCACTTT.

A note on this clonotype: One junction end disagrees with the germline gene, perhaps due to a read error. V and J are TRBV12-3 or TRBV12-4 and TRBJ1-6, with TRBD1 matching 9 bases. This CDR3 contains 14 residues. The CDR3 DNA follows: TGTGCCAGCAGCTTAGGACAGGGGAATTCAACCCTCCACTTT. Translation: CASSLGQGNSTLHF.

This clonotype has a count of ten or more. This chain joins TRBV14 and TRBJ2-5; no clear D. From germline, CDR1 is SGHDN and CDR2 FVKESK. This CDR3 contains 16 residues. V lost 1 base, J lost 1 base, and 13 bases lay in between. The CDR3 reads CASSQVGQWVQETQYF. DNA for the CDR3: TGTGCCAGCAGCCAAGTTGGCCAGTGGGTCCAAGAGACCCAGTACTTC. The full variable domain, its missing parts supplied by reference TRBV14 and TRBJ2-5, is EAGVTQFPSHSVIEKGQTVTLRCDPISGHDNLYWYRRVMGKEIKFLLHFVKESKQDESGMPNNRFLAERTGGTYSTLKVQPAELEDSGVYFCASSQVGQWVQETQYFGPGTRLLVL.

This clonotype was found a few times. The rearrangement joins TRBV11-2 to TRBJ2-5; D possibly matches TRBD1 or TRBD2 (5 bases each). The germline V gene encodes CDR1 SGHAT and CDR2 FQNNGV. The CDR3 has 13 residues. V lost 11 bases, J lost 2 bases, and 15 bases lay in between. The DNA for the CDR3 is TGTGCCTCCGGGACGCAGCTTCAAGAGACCCAGTACTTC. Its translation: CASGTQLQETQYF.

This clonotype has only a few counts. V is TRBV19 and J is TRBJ1-1; 12 positions agree with TRBD1. This CDR3 contains 19 residues. Germline CDR1 reads LNHDA; CDR2 reads SQIVND (reference sequence). V gave up 4 bases and J gave up 1 base; unmatched junction bases: 13. CDR3 in amino acids: CASSSLPGQGARGNTEAFF. In DNA, the CDR3 is TGTGCCAGTAGTAGCTTACCGGGACAGGGGGCGCGGGGGAACACTGAAGCTTTCTTT.

V and J are TRBV6-5 and TRBJ1-5; D remains unclear. The CDR3 has 17 residues. Looked up from germline, CDR1 is MNHEY and CDR2 is SVGAGI. Trimming shortened V by 7 bases and J by 4 bases, and 23 bases separated the two germline ends. This CDR3 is CASNLKAGAFANQPQHF. CDR3 DNA: TGTGCCAGCAATTTAAAAGCAGGTGCCTTCGCTAATCAGCCCCAGCATTTT.

J is TRBJ2-3 and V is TRBV6-2 or TRBV6-3, with 9 nucleotides matching TRBD1. The J segment lost 2 bases and the V segment lost 8 bases, leaving 5 bases of the junction unmatched. CDR1 is MNHEY, CDR2 SVGEGT, per germline. This CDR3 spans 14 amino acids. As DNA, the CDR3 is TGTGCCAGCGGGACAGGGCTAGCCACAGATACGCAGTATTTT. This gives the protein CASGTGLATDTQYF.

There are many counts of this clonotype. The J gene is TRBJ1-1, the V gene TRBV19; the D is unclear. V was cut by 9 bases and J by 3 bases, with 14 bases left in between. The germline V gene encodes CDR1 LNHDA and CDR2 SQIVND (reference sequence). The CDR3 runs 13 residues. The CDR3 sequence is CASGDTGHTEAFF. The CDR3 nucleotides read TGTGCCAGCGGTGACACCGGTCACACTGAAGCTTTCTTT. Drawing the rest from reference TRBV19 and TRBJ1-1, the complete variable domain is DGGITQSPKYLFRKEGQNVTLSCEQNLNHDAMYWYRQDPGQGLRLIYYSQIVNDFQKGDIAEGYSVSREKKESFPLTVTSAQKNPTAFYLCASGDTGHTEAFFGQGTRLTVV.

V usage is TRBV5-1 and J usage is TRBJ2-5; TRBD2 matches 9 bases. This CDR3 has 17 residues. Looked up from germline, CDR1 is SGHRS and CDR2 is YFSETQ. Trimming at V came to 3 bases and at J to 3 bases, leaving 12 bases not matched to a gene. CDR3 bases: TGCGCCAGCAGCTGGCCAGCTGGGGGACTAGCTGAAGAGACCCAGTACTTC. The encoded protein is CASSWPAGGLAEETQYF.

This clonotype was detected only a few times. The J gene is TRBJ1-3, the V gene TRBV29-1; no clear D. Germline CDR1 and CDR2: SQVTM and ANQGSEA. The CDR3 loop spans 12 amino acids. The CDR3 here is CSSIGLGNTIYF. CDR3 in DNA: TGCAGTTCCATAGGCCTGGGAAACACCATATATTTT.

The chain has TRBV6-1 and TRBJ2-7, with TRBD1 matching 8 bases. V shed 2 bases and J 7 bases; nucleotides not matched to a gene: 7. Per germline, CDR1 MNHNS and CDR2 SASEGT. This CDR3 contains 14 residues. The CDR3 coding sequence is TGTGCCAGCAGTGAAATAGGACAGGGAGCGGAGCAGTACTTC. This encodes CASSEIGQGAEQYF.

This clonotype has a count of ten or more. V is TRBV6-1 and J is TRBJ2-3; D might be TRBD2 (6 bases). V lost 9 bases and J lost 3, with 16 bases in between. CDR3 length: 14 residues. The V gene's germline CDR1 is MNHNS and CDR2 SASEGT. Here the CDR3 reads CASESGLSTDTQYF. DNA for the CDR3: TGTGCCAGTGAGTCGGGACTGTCGACAGATACGCAGTATTTT.

The chain joins TRBV7-8 to TRBJ2-7; tentative D call: TRBD1 (5 bases). The germline gives CDR1 SGHVS, CDR2 FQNEAQ. The CDR3 spans 15 residues. V was clipped by 7 bases and J by 2 bases, with 18 bases between them. CDR3 sequence (DNA): TGTGCCAGCACCCTAGGGGCAGGGCGGACCTACGAGCAGTACTTC. The encoded protein is CASTLGAGRTYEQYF. The whole variable domain, filled in from reference TRBV7-8 and TRBJ2-7, reads GAGVSQSPRYKVAKRGQDVALRCDPISGHVSLFWYQQALGQGPEFLTYFQNEAQLDKSGLPSDRFFAERPEGSVSTLKIQRTQQEDSAVYLCASTLGAGRTYEQYFGPGTRLTVT.

Ten or more counts support this clonotype. The V call is TRBV2, the J call TRBJ2-7; D could derive from TRBD1 or TRBD2 (5 bases each). CDR1 is SNHLY, CDR2 FYNNEI, per germline. V was pared by 3 bases and J by 6 bases, with 6 bases between. The CDR3 has 11 amino acids. The CDR3 loop reads CASSDGGEQYF. The DNA for the CDR3 is TGTGCCAGCAGTGATGGGGGCGAGCAGTACTTC.

This clonotype was detected many times. This chain connects TRBV7-2 to TRBJ1-2; D is undetermined. The CDR3 has 14 amino acids. The germline CDR1 and CDR2 sequences are SGHTA and FQGNSA. V gave up 5 bases and J gave up 0 bases, with 10 bases separating them. The CDR3 loop reads CASSDYLANYGYTF. The CDR3, as DNA: TGTGCCAGCAGCGATTATCTAGCTAACTATGGCTACACCTTC.

With regard to this clonotype: One end of the junction varies from germline; a read error may be responsible. The chain couples TRBV13 to TRBJ2-2; tentative D call: TRBD2 (5 bases). This CDR3 is built from 15 residues. Germline V gene lookup returns CDR1 PRHDT and CDR2 FYEKMQ (reference sequence). CDR3 loop: CASSHGRSNTGELLF. The DNA of the CDR3 is TGTGCCAGCAGCCACGGACGGTCGAACACCGGGGAGCTGCTTTTT.

This clonotype has more than one count but fewer than ten. The genes are TRBV28 and TRBJ2-1, with TRBD2 matching over 7 bases. The CDR3 sequence is 15 residues long. Per germline, CDR1 MDHEN and CDR2 SYDVKM. Losses at the gene ends were 8 bases for V and 0 bases for J; bases not matched to a gene: 7. The CDR3 sequence: CASSRGSTSYNEQFF. The CDR3 DNA reads as TGTGCCAGCTCTCGCGGGAGCACCTCCTACAATGAGCAGTTCTTC.

This clonotype appeared a few times. The chain links TRBV2 to TRBJ2-3; D is possibly TRBD2 (5 bases). The CDR3 has 13 amino acids. From germline, CDR1 is SNHLY and CDR2 FYNNEI. Trimming took 8 bases from V and 2 from J, leaving 11 bases between them. CDR3 sequence reads: CASRGPDTDTQYF. The CDR3 nucleotides are TGTGCCAGCCGAGGGCCAGACACAGATACGCAGTATTTT.

This clonotype was seen repeatedly, ten times or more. The V gene is TRBV7-8, the J gene TRBJ2-4; D uncertain. Deletions cut 0 bases from V and 0 bases from J, with 9 bases between. The CDR3 totals 16 residues. Germline CDR1 and CDR2: SGHVS and FQNEAQ. The CDR3 region has the DNA TGTGCCAGCAGCTTAGCGCTGCCACTAGCCAAAAACATTCAGTACTTC. This gives the protein CASSLALPLAKNIQYF. The full variable domain, in which reference TRBV7-8 and TRBJ2-4 provide the parts outside the CDR3, is GAGVSQSPRYKVAKRGQDVALRCDPISGHVSLFWYQQALGQGPEFLTYFQNEAQLDKSGLPSDRFFAERPEGSVSTLKIQRTQQEDSAVYLCASSLALPLAKNIQYFGAGTRLSVL.

In this sample, this clonotype turned up many times. The chain uses TRBV28 and TRBJ2-7, with 10 bases identical to TRBD2. Germline trimming cut 6 bases from V and 2 bases from J; bases unmatched to any gene: 10. Germline assignment: CDR1 MDHEN and CDR2 SYDVKM. The CDR3 runs to 16 residues. The CDR3 DNA reads as TGTGCCAGCAGCCACGGACTAGCGGACCTGACCTACGAGCAGTACTTC. Translated, it gives CASSHGLADLTYEQYF.

The chain carries TRBV12-3 or TRBV12-4 and TRBJ1-1; D may be TRBD1 (5 bases). V dropped 6 bases and J dropped 1 base, with 15 bases sitting between them. The CDR3 length is 15 residues. The CDR3 protein is CASRRGTGKNTEAFF. The CDR3 nucleotides read TGTGCCAGCAGGCGTGGGACGGGCAAGAACACTGAAGCTTTCTTT.

Only a few counts were recorded for this clonotype. The chain couples TRBV4-2 to TRBJ2-2, with 15 bases aligning to TRBD2. The length of the CDR3 is 17 residues. In germline, CDR1 is LGHNA, CDR2 YNFKEQ. Unmatched junction bases numbered 6, after V lost 4 bases and J lost 6 bases. CDR3 residues: CASSPWTSGRAPGELFF. The CDR3 DNA is TGTGCCAGCAGCCCCTGGACTAGCGGGAGGGCCCCCGGGGAGCTGTTTTTT.

This clonotype was seen a single time. The junction departs from the called germline gene at one end, perhaps through a read error. The rearrangement uses TRBV7-9 and TRBJ2-7, with a possible D match to TRBD2 (5 bases). This CDR3 contains 13 residues. Germline V CDR1 and CDR2: SEHNR, FQNEAQ (reference sequence). CDR3 sequence reads: CASSSLPFRGWHF. CDR3 in DNA: TGTGCCAGCAGCTCCCTCCCGTTCCGGGGTTGGCACTTC.

This clonotype has a count of ten or more. The J gene is TRBJ2-5, the V gene TRBV4-3; D may be TRBD1 or TRBD2 (5 bases each). CDR1 LGHNA and CDR2 YSLEER come from the germline V gene. This CDR3 contains 16 residues. Deletions cut 4 bases from V and 0 bases from J, with 15 bases between. The CDR3 DNA sequence: TGCGCCAGCAGCCCCCAAGGGATGGGACACCAAGAGACCCAGTACTTC. Encoded protein: CASSPQGMGHQETQYF.